Listed here is a single TCR beta chain. Together with a sample-barcoded 5' primer, a J-beta primer mix was included in a second PCR lasting about 6 to 12 cycles. MiXCR, applied by TCRdb to the 5' RACE reads, yields one record per CDR3 protein. Here the sample spans 700,000 to 950,000 distinct CDR3 sequences, 58% being singletons. This record belongs to a study of blood T cells in healthy people across ages. The CDR3 loop spans 14 amino acids. Germline trimming cut 5 bases from V and 4 bases from J; bases unmatched to any gene: 5. CDR1 is MNHNY, CDR2 SVGAGI, per germline (reference sequence). The sequence was collected from a man aged 25-45 years in good health. The source material was blood. This chain uses TRBV6-6 with TRBJ1-2; 9 nucleotides line up with TRBD1. CDR3 loop: CASSRTGDLYGYTF. CDR3 DNA sequence: TGTGCCAGCAGTAGGACAGGGGACCTCTATGGCTACACCTTC.